The clone carrying this TCR beta chain was observed a few times. Its antigen remains unidentified. Using its own MiXCR run on the RT-PCR reads, TCRdb lists one record per CDR3 protein. Among approximately 530,000 distinct CDR3 sequences, 7.6% were seen once, and the ten largest hold 10% to 15%. Trimming at V came to 5 bases and at J to 9 bases, leaving 8 bases not matched to a gene. Germline loops: CDR1 SEHNR, CDR2 FQNEAQ (reference sequence). The CDR3 runs 16 residues. The sample belongs to a study of response to subunit inactivated influenza vaccine. Points from the study as a whole: Authors suggested each seasonal flu vaccination may recruit only limited numbers of new T cells.

V is TRBV7-9 and J is TRBJ2-1, with TRBD2 matching 15 bases. This clonotype was sampled from a man aged 50-75 years who received an inactivated influenza vaccine. The material sequenced was PBMCs from blood, taken less than 30 months after vaccination. DNA of the CDR3: TGTGCCAGCAGCGCCCCCGGGACTAGCGGGGGGAGTGAGCAGTTCTTC. It codes for CASSAPGTSGGSEQFF.